The clone carrying this TCR beta chain has more than one count but fewer than ten. Its antigen is unidentified. The data are from a study of identical twins. Study-level results: Memory repertoires showed no such pattern, whereas abundant cord blood beta clonotypes carried fewer insertions.

The germline V and J ends were trimmed by 3 bases and 5 bases, with 17 bases remaining between them. The CDR3 consists of 15 residues. Per germline, CDR1 SNHLY and CDR2 FYNNEI. TCRdb fed the 5' RACE reads into MiXCR, producing one record per CDR3 protein. The table shows about 280,000 distinct CDR3 sequences, with about 8.1% occurring only once. The sample was also linked to a second study, of yellow fever vaccine responses in identical twins.

This sequence originates from a woman between 18 and 30 years old in good health. The rearrangement uses TRBV2 and TRBJ2-7; D remains ambiguous. The specimen sequenced was memory (CD45RO+) T cells sorted from blood. CDR3 nucleotide sequence: TGTGCCAGCAGTGAGGCTAGGACCCCCACCGACGAGCAGTACTTC. As protein: CASSEARTPTDEQYF.